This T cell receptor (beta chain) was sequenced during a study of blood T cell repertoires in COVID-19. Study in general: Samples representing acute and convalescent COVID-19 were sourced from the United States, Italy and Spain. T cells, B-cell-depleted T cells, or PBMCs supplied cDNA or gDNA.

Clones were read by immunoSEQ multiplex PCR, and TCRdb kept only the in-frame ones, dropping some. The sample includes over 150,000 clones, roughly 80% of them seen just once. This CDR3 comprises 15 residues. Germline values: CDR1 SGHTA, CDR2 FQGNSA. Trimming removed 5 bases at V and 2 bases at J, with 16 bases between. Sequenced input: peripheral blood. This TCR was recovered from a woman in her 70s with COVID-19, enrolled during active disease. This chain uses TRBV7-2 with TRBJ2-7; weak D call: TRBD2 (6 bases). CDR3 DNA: TGTGCCAGCAGCCCAGAGGTCGGGGGTCCCTACGAGCAGTACTTC. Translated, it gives CASSPEVGGPYEQYF.